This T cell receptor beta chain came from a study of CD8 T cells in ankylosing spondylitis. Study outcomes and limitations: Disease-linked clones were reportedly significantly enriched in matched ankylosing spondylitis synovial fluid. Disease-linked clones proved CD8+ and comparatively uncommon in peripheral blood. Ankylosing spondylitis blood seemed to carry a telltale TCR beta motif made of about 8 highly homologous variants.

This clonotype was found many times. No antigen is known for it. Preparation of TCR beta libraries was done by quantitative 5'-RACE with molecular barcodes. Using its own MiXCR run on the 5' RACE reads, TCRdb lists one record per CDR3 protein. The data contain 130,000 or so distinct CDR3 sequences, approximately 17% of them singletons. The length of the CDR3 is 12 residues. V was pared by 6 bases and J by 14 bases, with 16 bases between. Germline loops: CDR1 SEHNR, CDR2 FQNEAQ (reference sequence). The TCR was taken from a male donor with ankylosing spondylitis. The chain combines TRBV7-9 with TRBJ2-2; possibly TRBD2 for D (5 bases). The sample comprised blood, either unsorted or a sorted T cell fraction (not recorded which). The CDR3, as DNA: TGTGCCAGCAGTTTGGGATCCGGAGGACTGTTTTTT. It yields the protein CASSLGSGGLFF. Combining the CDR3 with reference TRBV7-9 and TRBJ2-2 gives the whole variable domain DTGVSQNPRHKITKRGQNVTFRCDPISEHNRLYWYRQTLGQGPEFLTYFQNEAQLEKSRLLSDRFSAERPKGSFSTLEIQRTEQGDSAMYLCASSLGSGGLFFGEGSRLTVL.